This T cell receptor beta chain was retrieved from a study of CD8+ T cells in alopecia areata listed by TCRdb under 2018. About the full investigation: In both human patients and the C3H/HeJ mouse model, the study applied high-throughput TCRbeta sequencing to look at T cell clonal expansion in alopecia areata. Scalp clonality was compared across normal scalp (n=4), patchy alopecia areata scalp (n=8), and alopecia totalis/universalis scalp (n=8). immunoSEQ multiplex PCR using 35 Vbeta forward primers and 13 Jbeta reverse primers was used to amplify TCRbeta CDR3 regions. Scalp tissue and sorted CD4+ and CD8+ peripheral blood T cells from patchy and totalis/universalis alopecia areata patients and from healthy controls were covered by human TCRbeta sequencing. The RNA source kit depended on sample type: the PAXgene miRNA kit for fixed scalp, the miRNeasy kit for PBMCs, and the RNeasy kit for mouse skin. The full study reports these points: Lesional scalp, especially in alopecia totalis/universalis, showed higher clonality and more expanded CD8+ clones than normal scalp, suggesting antigenic drive. Unlike mouse skin, which is dominated by gammadelta T cells, normal human skin has resident alphabeta T cells that are also sequenced, and this complicates analysis of the scalp TCR repertoire. Shared TCR sequences between patients were less evident than in mice, which may be partly attributable to HLA diversity in the patient population.

Receptors were amplified or captured by the immunoSEQ multiplex PCR assay. To provide template for TCR sequencing, every sample had RNA extracted and reverse transcribed into cDNA. SuperScript III was used for first-strand cDNA synthesis, primed with a 2:1 mix of oligo-dT and random hexamers. A synthetic immune receptor repertoire was used to assess amplification bias, and residual bias was removed computationally. As for the original processing: After raw reads were preprocessed to remove errors, the CDR3 was defined following IMGT conventions as running from the conserved cysteine to phenylalanine. To get clonality, Shannon entropy was normalized by log2 of the number of productive unique TCRs and the result was subtracted from 1. Whether each scalp clone was CD4 or CD8 was inferred by checking scalp TCRbeta sequences against the CD4 and CD8 repertoires from sorted blood. Entries here come from immuneACCESS through TCRdb and include only in-frame sequences with V and J called. Some clones fail to appear in such tables; in the studies checked, an unresolved V gene covers under half of the shortfall, and the cause of the remainder is unknown. The DNA gave D and trimming, while V, J and clone size come from that table. This sample comprises about 140,000 clones, roughly 50% of them detected only once. The ten largest clonotypes hold 4% to 5.5% of the sample.

PBMCs were separated by density centrifugation and stained for CD3, CD4 and CD8, after which CD4+ and CD8+ T cells were sorted on a FACSAria. Scalp biopsies and blood samples were provided by unaffected controls. As to this clone: Its specific antigen is unknown. Qualities for individual bases were not recorded, and no much larger clone is one base off.

Deletion took 1 base off V and 0 bases off J, with a span of 7 bases between the germline ends. The CDR3, cysteine through phenylalanine, is 15 amino acids long. Only the CDR3 DNA stays, 45 bases, in frame from base 1. From the germline V gene, CDR1 is SGHTA and CDR2 is FQGNSA. Material: CD4+ T cells sorted from blood. The TCR was taken from a human donor in good health. The chain joins TRBV7-2 to TRBJ2-1, with the D segment identity uncertain. This receptor has the CDR3 CASSLEGNSYNEQFF. The nucleotides are TGTGCCAGCAGCTTAGAAGGGAACTCCTACAATGAGCAGTTCTTC.